This TCR beta chain was sequenced during a study of T cells after somatic rescue of genetic block. The CDR3 is 15 residues long. V was clipped by 3 bases and J by 0 bases, with 9 bases between them. Germline lookup yields CDR1 LNHDA and CDR2 SQIVND (reference sequence). TCRdb keeps only in-frame clones here, not all; method: immunoSEQ multiplex PCR. The sample yields roughly 15,000 clones, approximately 70% seen once. This clonotype was sampled from a boy between 10 and 17 years old. V is TRBV19 and J is TRBJ1-5; D unresolved. Source material: peripheral blood mononuclear cells (PBMCs). The CDR3, as DNA: TGTGCCAGTAGTATCGCGGGTTATAGCAATCAGCCCCAGCATTTT. It translates to CASSIAGYSNQPQHF.